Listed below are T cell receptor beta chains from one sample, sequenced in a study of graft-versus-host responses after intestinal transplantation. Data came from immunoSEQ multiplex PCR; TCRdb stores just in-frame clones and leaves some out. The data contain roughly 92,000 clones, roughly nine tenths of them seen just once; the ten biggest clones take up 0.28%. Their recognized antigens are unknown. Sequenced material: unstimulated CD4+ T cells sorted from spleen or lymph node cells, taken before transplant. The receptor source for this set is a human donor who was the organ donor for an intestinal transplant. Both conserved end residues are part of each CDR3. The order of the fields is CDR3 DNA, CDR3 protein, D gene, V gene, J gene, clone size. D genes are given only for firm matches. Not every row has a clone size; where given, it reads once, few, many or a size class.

CDR3 DNA: TGTGCCAGCGTCAATCCGGGACAGCGGCGGGCTTTCTTT
CDR3 protein: CASVNPGQRRAFF
D gene: TRBD1
V gene: TRBV27
J gene: TRBJ1-1
clone size: -

CDR3 DNA: TGTGCCAGCAGCGGCCGGGGGAGCTCCTATAATTCACCCCTCCACTTT
CDR3 protein: CASSGRGSSYNSPLHF
D gene: -
V gene: TRBV7-9
J gene: TRBJ1-6
clone size: -

CDR3 DNA: TGTGCCAGCTCACCATCGACGGGGGGCCTGGATACGCAGTATTTT
CDR3 protein: CASSPSTGGLDTQYF
D gene: -
V gene: TRBV18
J gene: TRBJ2-3
clone size: -

CDR3 DNA: TGTGCCAGCAGCTTAAACGGAGTCCAATACTACGAGCAGTACTTC
CDR3 protein: CASSLNGVQYYEQYF
D gene: -
V gene: TRBV11-2
J gene: TRBJ2-7
clone size: -

CDR3 DNA: TGTGCCAGCAGCCGGGACAGGGGAGGGGAGACCCAGTACTTC
CDR3 protein: CASSRDRGGETQYF
D gene: TRBD1
V gene: TRBV5-6
J gene: TRBJ2-5
clone size: -

CDR3 DNA: TGTGCCAGCAGTTACTTGGCAGCGGCCACAGATACGCAGTATTTT
CDR3 protein: CASSYLAAATDTQYF
D gene: -
V gene: TRBV6-6
J gene: TRBJ2-3
clone size: few

CDR3 DNA: TGTGCCAGCAGCTTGGGTGGGAGTAGCTACACCTTC
CDR3 protein: CASSLGGSSYTF
D gene: -
V gene: TRBV7-9
J gene: TRBJ1-2
clone size: once

CDR3 DNA: TGCGCCAGCAGCTTTGGACTAGCAGTCGCGGGGATATCCTACGAGCAGTACTTC
CDR3 protein: CASSFGLAVAGISYEQYF
D gene: TRBD2
V gene: TRBV5-1
J gene: TRBJ2-7
clone size: -

CDR3 DNA: TGTGCCAGCAGTAGACACAGTCCCCTTAACTATGGCTACACCTTC
CDR3 protein: CASSRHSPLNYGYTF
D gene: -
V gene: TRBV28
J gene: TRBJ1-2
clone size: -

CDR3 DNA: TGTGCCAGCAGTTTGATTGGCGGGGAAACTAATGAAAAACTGTTTTTT
CDR3 protein: CASSLIGGETNEKLFF
D gene: -
V gene: TRBV27
J gene: TRBJ1-4
clone size: -

CDR3 DNA: TGTGCCAGCAGTATGGGACAGTGGAACACTGAAGCTTTCTTT
CDR3 protein: CASSMGQWNTEAFF
D gene: TRBD1
V gene: TRBV2
J gene: TRBJ1-1
clone size: -

CDR3 DNA: TGTGCCAGCAGCTTAGTTGGACTTATCACAGATACGCAGTATTTT
CDR3 protein: CASSLVGLITDTQYF
D gene: -
V gene: TRBV11-1
J gene: TRBJ2-3
clone size: -

CDR3 DNA: TGTGCTAGCAGCTTAGGAGAGGAAGAGACCCAGTACTTC
CDR3 protein: CASSLGEEETQYF
D gene: -
V gene: TRBV7-7
J gene: TRBJ2-5
clone size: -

CDR3 DNA: TGTGCCACCCGCAGGGGAGGGGGACCAGATACGCAGTATTTT
CDR3 protein: CATRRGGGPDTQYF
D gene: -
V gene: TRBV19
J gene: TRBJ2-3
clone size: -

CDR3 DNA: TGTGCCAGCAGGGGACAAATGACAGGCTACAATGAGCAGTTCTTC
CDR3 protein: CASRGQMTGYNEQFF
D gene: -
V gene: TRBV6-1
J gene: TRBJ2-1
clone size: -

CDR3 DNA: TGTGCCATCAGTGAGTCCGACAGCCTCCATCAGCCCCAGCATTTT
CDR3 protein: CAISESDSLHQPQHF
D gene: -
V gene: TRBV10-3
J gene: TRBJ1-5
clone size: once

CDR3 DNA: TGTGCCAGCAGCTTAGGCCTCAGGGGGCGCAGGACAGATACGCAGTATTTT
CDR3 protein: CASSLGLRGRRTDTQYF
D gene: TRBD1
V gene: TRBV7-6
J gene: TRBJ2-3
clone size: -

CDR3 DNA: TGTGCCAGCAGCTTTGGGGGCCCCAGGGTCGAGCATGGCTACACCTTC
CDR3 protein: CASSFGGPRVEHGYTF
D gene: -
V gene: TRBV7-9
J gene: TRBJ1-2
clone size: -

CDR3 DNA: TGTGCCAGCAGTCCTTTCTCTAGCACAGATACGCAGTATTTT
CDR3 protein: CASSPFSSTDTQYF
D gene: -
V gene: TRBV2
J gene: TRBJ2-3
clone size: -

CDR3 DNA: TGTGCCAGCAGACAGGGACCCGCTAGCCACAATGAGCAGTTCTTC
CDR3 protein: CASRQGPASHNEQFF
D gene: -
V gene: TRBV7-2
J gene: TRBJ2-1
clone size: -

CDR3 DNA: TGTGCCATCAGTTCGGGACTAGCGACAGATACGCAGTATTTT
CDR3 protein: CAISSGLATDTQYF
D gene: TRBD2
V gene: TRBV10-3
J gene: TRBJ2-3
clone size: -

CDR3 DNA: TGTGCCAGCCGAGTAGCGAGGATCGGAGAGACCCAGTACTTC
CDR3 protein: CASRVARIGETQYF
D gene: -
V gene: TRBV11-3
J gene: TRBJ2-5
clone size: -